One sample yielded the 30 T cell receptor beta chains listed below, sequenced in a study of T cells in Graves' hyperthyroidism and ophthalmopathy. RNA transcripts gave rise to amplified TCR beta CDR3 regions. An initial round of RT-PCR targeting the TCR CDR3 relied on the HTBI primer set. MiXCR, applied by TCRdb to the multiplex PCR reads, yields one record per CDR3 protein. The profile shows 550,000 to 700,000 distinct CDR3 sequences, just over 45% of them singletons. The sample taken for sequencing was peripheral blood or thyroid tissue (not recorded which). The receptors derive from an adult woman with Graves' disease, either hyperthyroidism or ophthalmopathy (not recorded which).

The chain uses TRBV7-9 and TRBJ1-3, with D possibly being TRBD1 (5 bases). The CDR3 loop spans 14 amino acids. Germline V CDR1 and CDR2: SEHNR, FQNEAQ (reference sequence). Deletions cut 6 bases from V and 0 bases from J, with 9 bases between. Written as DNA, the CDR3 is TGTGCCAGCAGGGCCGGGACCTCTGGAAACACCATATATTTT. It encodes CASRAGTSGNTIYF.

The chain links TRBV5-1 to TRBJ1-5, with D possibly being TRBD1 (5 bases). The CDR3 runs to 13 residues. V was clipped by 7 bases and J by 8 bases, with 16 bases between them. Looked up from germline, CDR1 is SGHRS and CDR2 is YFSETQ. CDR3 sequence (DNA): TGCGCCAGCGGTCTCGGGGCAGGGAAGCCCCAGCATTTT. Amino acid sequence: CASGLGAGKPQHF.

V is TRBV20-1 and J is TRBJ2-3; tentatively, D is TRBD2 (6 bases). The V gene's germline CDR1 is DFQATT and CDR2 SNEGSKA (reference sequence). This CDR3 contains 14 residues. V was clipped by 7 bases and J by 2 bases, with 16 bases between them. This chain's CDR3 is CSVLGRINTDTQYF. The CDR3 DNA is TGCAGTGTCCTAGGGAGGATCAACACAGATACGCAGTATTTT.

The rearrangement links TRBV20-1 to TRBJ2-5, with TRBD2 matching 8 bases. Trimming cost V 7 bases and J 1 base; bases outside gene matches: 5. This CDR3 is 13 amino acids long. The germline V gene encodes CDR1 DFQATT and CDR2 SNEGSKA (reference sequence). Here the CDR3 reads CSGLLAAQETQYF. The CDR3 region has the DNA TGCAGTGGGTTACTAGCGGCCCAAGAGACCCAGTACTTC.

This clonotype was seen ten or more times. This chain joins TRBV12-3 or TRBV12-4 and TRBJ2-7; 7 bases map to TRBD2. The CDR3 sequence is 13 residues long. J was trimmed by 6 bases and V by 2 bases; bases with no gene match: 4. CDR3: CASSLPRGSEQYF. The CDR3 region has the DNA TGTGCCAGCAGTTTACCGCGGGGGTCCGAGCAGTACTTC.

This clonotype came up a few times. This rearrangement joins TRBV29-1 to TRBJ1-6, with 9 bases aligning to TRBD1. The CDR3 has 13 residues. CDR1 is SQVTM and CDR2 is ANQGSEA in the germline V gene. The ends lost 4 bases at V and 10 bases at J; junction bases unmatched: 5. The CDR3 reads CSVAGTGRSPLHF. In nucleotides, the CDR3 is TGCAGCGTTGCCGGGACAGGGAGATCACCCCTCCACTTT. The variable domain in full, completed from reference TRBV29-1 and TRBJ1-6, reads SAVISQKPSRDICQRGTSLTIQCQVDSQVTMMFWYRQQPGQSLTLIATANQGSEATYESGFVIDKFPISRPNLTFSTLTVSNMSPEDSSIYLCSVAGTGRSPLHFGNGTRLTVT.

This clonotype was counted ten times or more. This chain connects TRBV7-2 to TRBJ1-6; D possibly corresponds to TRBD1 (6 bases). The CDR3 runs 12 residues. Trimming stripped 3 bases from V and 10 bases from J, with 7 bases between. The germline CDR1 and CDR2 sequences are SGHTA and FQGNSA. CDR3 in DNA: TGTGCCAGCAGCTTGCAGGGGTCACCCCTCCACTTT. Translating it yields CASSLQGSPLHF.

The V gene is TRBV7-9, the J gene TRBJ1-5; 9 nucleotides line up with TRBD1. The V gene's germline CDR1 is SEHNR and CDR2 FQNEAQ (reference sequence). The V and J ends lost 6 bases and 5 bases, in that order; junction bases with no gene match: 8. The CDR3 has 15 residues. This CDR3 reads CASSPGTGNDQPQHF. The DNA of the CDR3 is TGTGCCAGCAGTCCCGGGACAGGGAATGATCAGCCCCAGCATTTT.

This clonotype was seen a handful of times. The V and J genes are TRBV20-1 and TRBJ1-5; tentative D call: TRBD1 (5 bases). V dropped 3 bases and J dropped 6 bases, with 12 bases sitting between them. Germline assignment: CDR1 DFQATT and CDR2 SNEGSKA (reference sequence). CDR3 size: 13 residues. The chain's CDR3 is CSASQGSFQPQHF. CDR3 sequence (DNA): TGCAGTGCTAGTCAGGGCAGTTTTCAGCCCCAGCATTTT.

The chain joins TRBV2 to TRBJ1-1, with D perhaps TRBD1 (5 bases). Per the germline V gene, CDR1 is SNHLY and CDR2 is FYNNEI. V was clipped by 5 bases and J by 4 bases, with 14 bases between them. The CDR3 contains 14 residues. The CDR3 loop reads CASSTNRGPTEAFF. The CDR3 region has the DNA TGTGCCAGCAGTACCAACCGGGGCCCCACTGAAGCTTTCTTT.

This clonotype was seen ten or more times. V usage is TRBV10-3 and J usage is TRBJ1-2, with D possibly being TRBD1 (5 bases). CDR3 length: 14 residues. The V gene's germline CDR1 is ENHRY and CDR2 SYGVKD. The V end was cut by 3 bases, the J end by 7 bases, with 15 bases between. DNA for the CDR3: TGTGCCATCAGTGAATCCCCAGGGAGTCTTGGCTACACCTTC. As protein: CAISESPGSLGYTF.

As regards this clonotype: Mismatch with germline at one junction end may stem from a read error. V is TRBV5-1 and J is TRBJ2-6; a weak D match, TRBD2 (7 bases). CDR3 size: 15 residues. Germline V gene data show CDR1 as SGHRS and CDR2 as YFSETQ. CDR3 coding DNA: TGCGCCAACAGCTTGGGGGGGCCTGGGGCCAACGTCCTGACTTTC. Its protein is CANSLGGPGANVLTF.

The J gene is TRBJ2-2, the V gene TRBV7-2; no reliable D call. This CDR3 spans 14 amino acids. Germline V lookup: CDR1 SGHTA, CDR2 FQGNSA. Deletions cut 6 bases from V and 6 bases from J, with 14 bases between. In nucleotides, the CDR3 is TGTGCCAGCAGTCCGACGAGAAGCTCCGGGGAGCTGTTTTTT. Protein: CASSPTRSSGELFF. Variable domain in full (rest from reference TRBV7-2 and TRBJ2-2): GAGVSQSPSNKVTEKGKDVELRCDPISGHTALYWYRQSLGQGLEFLIYFQGNSAPDKSGLPSDRFSAERTGGSVSTLTIQRTQQEDSAVYLCASSPTRSSGELFFGEGSRLTVL.

This clonotype has a handful of counts. The rearrangement joins TRBV29-1 to TRBJ2-2; 9 bases map to TRBD1. J gave up 6 bases and V 4 bases, and 6 bases lay outside the gene matches. The CDR3 spans 14 residues. Germline-derived CDR1 and CDR2 are SQVTM and ANQGSEA. CDR3 nucleotide sequence: TGCAGCGTTGTTAGGGGACAGGGAGCCGGGGAGCTGTTTTTT. Translating gives CSVVRGQGAGELFF.

This clonotype was seen at least ten times. The chain employs TRBV9 and TRBJ2-2; D ambiguous. The CDR3 runs to 12 residues. The V end was cut by 2 bases, the J end by 4 bases, with 3 bases between. Germline V CDR1 and CDR2: SGDLS, YYNGEE. CDR3 loop: CASSVPTGELFF. The DNA of the CDR3 is TGTGCCAGCAGCGTCCCCACCGGGGAGCTGTTTTTT.

This clonotype has at least ten counts. This rearrangement joins TRBV20-1 to TRBJ1-4, with D unclear. V shed 2 bases and J shed 8 bases, with 15 bases lying between them. This CDR3 is 14 amino acids long. From germline, CDR1 is DFQATT and CDR2 SNEGSKA (reference sequence). The CDR3 nucleotides are TGCAGTGCTAGATTGGAGGGTGTTAGAGAAAAACTGTTTTTT. This translates into CSARLEGVREKLFF.

This clonotype appeared many times. V usage is TRBV7-9 and J usage is TRBJ2-5; D may be TRBD2 (7 bases). Per the germline V gene, CDR1 is SEHNR and CDR2 is FQNEAQ (reference sequence). Trimming took 7 bases from V and 2 from J, leaving 20 bases between them. This CDR3 has 16 amino acids. The CDR3 sequence: CASNPPPGGTQETQYF. CDR3 DNA sequence: TGTGCCAGCAACCCTCCCCCGGGGGGCACGCAAGAGACCCAGTACTTC. The entire variable domain, with the rest obtained from reference TRBV7-9 and TRBJ2-5, is as follows: DTGVSQNPRHKITKRGQNVTFRCDPISEHNRLYWYRQTLGQGPEFLTYFQNEAQLEKSRLLSDRFSAERPKGSFSTLEIQRTEQGDSAMYLCASNPPPGGTQETQYFGPGTRLLVL.

V is TRBV29-1 and J is TRBJ1-2; 7 bases line up with TRBD1. Germline-derived CDR1 and CDR2 are SQVTM and ANQGSEA. Trimming took 8 bases from V and 4 from J; bases not matched to a gene: 7. The CDR3 runs 12 residues. CDR3 sequence: CSSQGQSYGYTF. The CDR3 DNA reads TGCAGCAGCCAGGGACAGAGCTATGGCTACACCTTC. The complete variable domain, with remaining parts taken from reference TRBV29-1 and TRBJ1-2, reads SAVISQKPSRDICQRGTSLTIQCQVDSQVTMMFWYRQQPGQSLTLIATANQGSEATYESGFVIDKFPISRPNLTFSTLTVSNMSPEDSSIYLCSSQGQSYGYTFGSGTRLTVV.

This clonotype was counted many times. The chain has TRBV19 and TRBJ1-1; D is ambiguous. This CDR3 is 13 amino acids long. V gave up 7 bases and J gave up 3 bases, with 12 bases separating them. The germline V gene has CDR1 LNHDA and CDR2 SQIVND (reference sequence). CDR3 coding DNA: TGTGCCAGTAAGTCCGATTGGCACACTGAAGCTTTCTTT. It specifies CASKSDWHTEAFF.

The J gene is TRBJ1-5, the V gene TRBV14, with 8 bases matching TRBD1. With 11 bases clipped from V and 2 bases from J, the junction kept 8 bases outside the gene matches. The CDR3 is made up of 14 amino acids. CDR1 SGHDN and CDR2 FVKESK come from the germline V gene. This CDR3 reads CAADRVRGNQPQHF. The DNA for the CDR3 is TGTGCCGCGGACAGGGTGCGGGGCAATCAGCCCCAGCATTTT.

J is TRBJ1-1 and V is TRBV2; D unresolved. Trimming took off 6 bases at V and 9 bases at J, with 14 bases between the two ends. CDR1 and CDR2 from the germline V gene are SNHLY and FYNNEI. The CDR3 has 12 amino acids. Written as DNA, the CDR3 is TGTGCCAGCAGCCAAGCTGGGTCGCAAGCTTTCTTT. Translated, it gives CASSQAGSQAFF.

V is TRBV15 and J is TRBJ1-6; the D is unclear. The CDR3 is 13 residues long. Looked up from germline, CDR1 is LNHNV and CDR2 is YYDKDF (reference sequence). V was trimmed by 5 bases and J by 7 bases, leaving 9 bases between them. The CDR3 region has the DNA TGTGCCACCAGCCGGGTCCTCAATTCACCCCTCCACTTT. Protein: CATSRVLNSPLHF.

This clonotype was picked up many times. This chain links TRBV11-3 with TRBJ2-7; D tentatively fits TRBD1 or TRBD2 (5 bases each). Between the trimmed V and J ends, which lost 1 base and 9 bases, there was a span of 34 bases. The CDR3 is 20 residues long. Germline V gene sequence: CDR1 SGHNT, CDR2 YENEEA. The CDR3 sequence: CASSLVRVRGRPNQYVVQYF. The CDR3, as DNA: TGTGCCAGCAGCTTAGTCAGAGTTCGGGGCAGGCCTAATCAGTACGTCGTGCAGTACTTC.

This clonotype was seen ten or more times. V gene TRBV19 combines with J gene TRBJ2-7; weak D call: TRBD2 (6 bases). The CDR3 is 15 residues long. The V and J ends lost 3 bases and 2 bases respectively, with 14 bases between them. CDR1 and CDR2 from the germline V gene are LNHDA and SQIVND (reference sequence). The CDR3 DNA sequence: TGTGCCAGTAGTATTTCGGGGACTGGCACCTACGAGCAGTACTTC. Translation gives CASSISGTGTYEQYF.

This clonotype was counted ten times or more. The chain joins TRBV12-3 or TRBV12-4 to TRBJ1-2, with D hard to call. The CDR3 runs 16 residues. V lost 6 bases and J 0 bases, leaving 17 bases between the germline ends. CDR3 amino acids: CASSLAEDLANYGYTF. The CDR3 DNA sequence: TGTGCCAGCAGCCTTGCAGAGGACTTAGCTAACTATGGCTACACCTTC.

This clonotype has at least ten counts. The rearrangement uses TRBV28 and TRBJ1-1, with D hard to call. This CDR3 spans 13 amino acids. Germline values: CDR1 MDHEN, CDR2 SYDVKM. With 6 bases removed from V and 0 bases from J, the gap between germline ends came to 8 bases. CDR3 residues: CASRSSLNTEAFF. The CDR3 DNA reads as TGTGCCAGCAGGTCAAGCCTGAACACTGAAGCTTTCTTT.

In this sample, this clonotype turned up many times. The V call is TRBV19, the J call TRBJ1-1; D possibly corresponds to TRBD1 (6 bases). V lost 7 bases to trimming and J lost 0 bases, with 9 bases between them. This CDR3 region has 13 residues. CDR1 and CDR2 (germline): LNHDA, SQIVND (reference sequence). Here the CDR3 reads CASINRVNTEAFF. The CDR3 nucleotides read TGTGCCAGTATCAACAGGGTGAACACTGAAGCTTTCTTT.

The table lists this clonotype with many counts. This rearrangement joins TRBV2 to TRBJ2-7, with D perhaps TRBD1 or TRBD2 (6 bases each). There are 16 residues in the CDR3. The V gene lost 5 bases and the J gene lost 0 bases, with 17 bases spanning the gap. Germline-derived CDR1 and CDR2 are SNHLY and FYNNEI. The CDR3 bases are TGTGCCAGCAGTCCTGGTGGGGGGCGGGCCTCCTACGAGCAGTACTTC. This encodes CASSPGGGRASYEQYF.

The rearrangement links TRBV7-2 to TRBJ1-5; possible D gene TRBD1, 5 bases. The CDR3 consists of 14 residues. V lost 3 bases, J lost 5 bases, and 11 bases lay in between. CDR1 and CDR2 (germline): SGHTA, FQGNSA. The CDR3 nucleotides are TGTGCCAGCAGCTTCCAGGGATCCTATCAGCCCCAGCATTTT. Its protein is CASSFQGSYQPQHF.

This clonotype has a count of ten or more. The chain has TRBV7-2 and TRBJ2-5; 8 nucleotides agree with TRBD2. With V trimmed by 7 bases and J by 2 bases, 9 bases remained unmatched. Germline CDR1 is SGHTA and CDR2 is FQGNSA. The CDR3 loop spans 15 amino acids. The CDR3 sequence is CASKLTGRDQETQYF. The CDR3 DNA reads TGTGCCAGCAAATTGACCGGGAGGGATCAAGAGACCCAGTACTTC.